This T cell receptor beta chain was captured by sequencing in a study of OX40 agonist ivuxolimab in advanced cancers. Study-wide context: Ivuxolimab was an agonistic, fully human IgG2 monoclonal antibody directed against OX40 (CD134), a costimulatory receptor. Prior anti-PD-1, anti-PD-L1 or anti-CTLA-4 therapy was permitted, and checkpoint inhibitors had been received by 40% to 50% of dose-escalation patients. Intravenous ivuxolimab was administered to patients every 2 weeks at six dose levels: 0.01, 0.1, 0.3, 1.5, 3 and 10 mg/kg. Peripheral TCRbeta sequencing was intended to test whether TCR sequence diversity was altered and clonal T-cell expansion was caused by ivuxolimab. The paper describes the monotherapy dose-escalation part (N ≈ 52 patients) of the phase I trial of ivuxolimab. Three dose-escalation patients achieved partial responses, one with hepatocellular carcinoma and two with cutaneous melanoma. Of the 50 to 55 patients in dose escalation, about 20 had hepatocellular carcinoma, approximately 15 had melanoma, 9 had renal cell carcinoma and 9 had head and neck cancer. In the dose-escalation cohort, 82.7% of patients were male, and the mean age was roughly 60 years, with a range of roughly 20 to 80. What the work shows at the level of the full study, not this receptor alone: In partial responders in the 0.1-3.0 mg/kg groups, normalized peripheral clonal expansion was found to be among the lowest, especially among CD8+ T cells. Which antigens the clonally expanded peripheral T cells were specific for was not determined. On average, CD8+ T cells showed more expanded clones than CD4+ T cells after ivuxolimab. At doses of 0.1 to 3.0 mg/kg, clonal expansion of both CD4+ and CD8+ blood T cells was observed from baseline to week 6. Low levels of normalized T-cell clonal expansion were also seen in some patients who did not respond.

CDR1 SGHRS and CDR2 YFSETQ are derived from the germline V gene. The CDR3 has 15 amino acids, counting the end cysteine and phenylalanine. Here the CDR3 DNA is all that survives: 45 bases in frame from base 1. V is clipped by 0 bases and J by 1 base, and the sequence between their germline boundaries is 10 bases long. With respect to this clone: This clone's antigen is unknown. Base quality data are lacking; no much larger clone is found one base away.

The trial excluded patients who had a history of autoimmune disease or who were on systemic immunosuppression. Peripheral blood for TCR sequencing was collected from all dose cohorts at baseline, on cycle 4 day 1, and on cycle 7 day 1. The samples were taken from a phase I, first-in-human, multicenter, open-label dose-escalation trial of ivuxolimab. Adults with locally advanced or metastatic melanoma, renal cell carcinoma, hepatocellular carcinoma or head and neck squamous cell carcinoma were enrolled in the trial. CD4+ and CD8+ T cells were sorted separately from peripheral blood before TCR sequencing. Genomic DNA was extracted from sorted cells for sequencing of the TCRbeta CDR3 region. The immunoSEQ Assay was used for sequencing of TCRbeta CDR3 regions. TCRdb stores this immuneACCESS table with in-frame sequences only. Part of the clones is absent; in the studies checked, under half of the shortfall reflects unresolved V genes, and no reason is known for the rest. For this sample the table gives some 70,000 clones, of which approximately 78% were detected only once. The top ten constitute roughly 0.4% of the sample.

The receptor comes from an adult with an advanced solid tumor such as melanoma, head and neck, liver or kidney cancer. The source was CD4+ or CD8+ T cells sorted from blood, collected in a trial of the OX40 agonist ivuxolimab. The rearrangement combines TRBV5-1 with TRBJ1-1; no D gene can be assigned with confidence. The sequenced DNA: TGCGCCAGCAGCTTGGGACGAGGGAGGAACACTGAAGCTTTCTTT. This is translated as CASSLGRGRNTEAFF.